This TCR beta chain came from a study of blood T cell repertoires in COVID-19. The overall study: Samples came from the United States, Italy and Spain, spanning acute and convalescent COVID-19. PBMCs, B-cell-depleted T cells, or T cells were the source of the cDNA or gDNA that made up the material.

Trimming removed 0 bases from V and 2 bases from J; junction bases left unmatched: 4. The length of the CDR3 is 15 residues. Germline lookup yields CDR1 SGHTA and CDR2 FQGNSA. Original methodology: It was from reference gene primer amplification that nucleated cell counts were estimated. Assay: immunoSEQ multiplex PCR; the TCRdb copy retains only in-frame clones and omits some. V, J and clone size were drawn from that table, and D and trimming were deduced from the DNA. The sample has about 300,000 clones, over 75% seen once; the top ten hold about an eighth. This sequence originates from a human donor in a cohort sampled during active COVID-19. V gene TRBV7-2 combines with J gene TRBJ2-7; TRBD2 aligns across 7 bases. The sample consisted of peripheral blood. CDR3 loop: CASSLARDYTYEQYF. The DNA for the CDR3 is TGTGCCAGCAGCTTAGCCCGGGACTATACCTACGAGCAGTACTTC.